The 22 T cell receptor beta chains listed next were all sequenced from one sample in a study of cytotoxic CD8 clonotypes in ibrutinib-treated CLL. The protocol was immunoSEQ multiplex PCR, while the TCRdb copy is restricted to in-frame clones and leaves out a portion. The profile shows 250,000 to 350,000 clones, about 72% of them singletons. The sequencing here drew on PBMCs, taken at disease progression, from a patient treated with ibrutinib. The source is a human donor with chronic lymphocytic leukemia.

This chain's CDR3 is CASGAGSTDTQYF. The CDR3, as DNA: TGTGCCTCCGGGGCGGGTAGCACAGATACGCAGTATTTT. The chain employs TRBV7-3 and TRBJ2-3; either TRBD1 or TRBD2 may supply D (5 bases each). Germline V gives CDR1 SGHTA, CDR2 FQGTGA. The V end was cut by 11 bases, the J end by 0 bases, with 12 bases between. The CDR3 contains 13 residues.

The chain uses TRBV7-3 and TRBJ2-3, with 13 bases matching TRBD2. J gave up 4 bases and V 4 bases, and 5 bases lay outside the gene matches. The CDR3 contains 16 residues. Germline CDR1 reads SGHTA; CDR2 reads FQGTGA. The CDR3 is CASSYGTSGTADTQYF. CDR3 DNA: TGTGCCAGCAGCTATGGGACTAGCGGGACCGCAGATACGCAGTATTTT.

This clone has only one observation. This chain joins TRBV14 and TRBJ2-5; D remains unclear. Deletions cut 4 bases from V and 0 bases from J, with 15 bases between. CDR1 is SGHDN, CDR2 FVKESK, per germline. CDR3 length: 16 amino acids. In DNA form, the CDR3 reads TGTGCCAGCAGCCCTGGCTCGGGTTGGTACCAAGAGACCCAGTACTTC. Protein product: CASSPGSGWYQETQYF.

This clone showed up just once. The genes are TRBV18 and TRBJ2-5; 10 nucleotides line up with TRBD1. The trim removed 2 bases at V and 2 bases at J, leaving 14 bases unmatched. The germline V gene encodes CDR1 KGHSH and CDR2 LQKENI. CDR3 length: 19 residues. The CDR3 loop reads CASSPSGTGVVRSQETQYF. The DNA of the CDR3 is TGTGCCAGCTCACCATCCGGGACAGGGGTTGTGCGCTCACAAGAGACCCAGTACTTC.

The CDR3 DNA reads as TGTGCCAGCAGCGTGCTAGCGGGAGAGGTAGATACGCAGTATTTT. Amino acids: CASSVLAGEVDTQYF. The V gene is TRBV9, the J gene TRBJ2-3, with 10 positions matching TRBD2. Germline V lookup: CDR1 SGDLS, CDR2 YYNGEE. CDR3 size: 15 residues. The trim removed 2 bases at V and 5 bases at J, leaving 5 bases unmatched. The complete variable domain, with remaining parts taken from reference TRBV9 and TRBJ2-3, reads DSGVTQTPKHLITATGQRVTLRCSPRSGDLSVYWYQQSLDQGLQFLIQYYNGEERAKGNILERFSAQQFPDLHSELNLSSLELGDSALYFCASSVLAGEVDTQYFGPGTRLTVL.

This clone was found once. The chain is built from TRBV19 and TRBJ1-1, with TRBD1 matching 9 bases. Trimming took 6 bases from V and 4 from J; bases not matched to a gene: 6. The CDR3 loop spans 14 amino acids. Per the germline V gene, CDR1 is LNHDA and CDR2 is SQIVND (reference sequence). The CDR3 sequence is CASRRQGVSTEAFF. CDR3 nucleotides: TGTGCCAGTAGAAGACAGGGGGTCTCCACTGAAGCTTTCTTT.

Details on this clone: In the same sample, other DNA sequences code for this CDR3. The chain combines TRBV10-2 with TRBJ1-2; the D gene is possibly TRBD1 (5 bases). Looked up from germline, CDR1 is WSHSY and CDR2 is SAAADI. The CDR3 sequence is 13 residues long. The V end was cut by 2 bases, the J end by 1 base, with 5 bases between. This CDR3 reads CASSERGNYGYTF. The CDR3 coding sequence is TGCGCCAGCAGTGAGAGGGGTAACTATGGCTACACCTTC.

This chain uses TRBV27 with TRBJ2-5, with D uncertain. CDR3 size: 15 residues. CDR1 is MNHEY, CDR2 SMNVEV, per germline (reference sequence). Trimming cost V 4 bases and J 5 bases, with 17 bases left between them. CDR3 in DNA: TGTGCCAGCAGTTCCCTCTGGGCCAGGCGGGAGACCCAGTACTTC. Its translation is CASSSLWARRETQYF.

The chain links TRBV5-4 to TRBJ2-3; 8 bases are a match to TRBD1. The CDR3 covers 14 residues. Germline CDR1 reads SGHNT; CDR2 reads YYREEE (reference sequence). J was trimmed by 3 bases and V by 4 bases; bases with no gene match: 4. The chain's CDR3 is CASSPGQGTDTQYF. DNA of the CDR3: TGTGCCAGCAGCCCTGGACAGGGAACAGATACGCAGTATTTT.

The chain recombines TRBV19 with TRBJ2-1; D may be TRBD1 (5 bases). The CDR3 length is 14 residues. The V gene lost 4 bases and the J gene lost 2 bases, with 9 bases spanning the gap. Germline CDR1 and CDR2: LNHDA and SQIVND (reference sequence). The CDR3 DNA reads as TGTGCCAGTAGTACCCACAGGCCCTACAATGAGCAGTTCTTC. Its protein product is CASSTHRPYNEQFF. Full variable domain (missing parts from reference TRBV19 and TRBJ2-1): DGGITQSPKYLFRKEGQNVTLSCEQNLNHDAMYWYRQDPGQGLRLIYYSQIVNDFQKGDIAEGYSVSREKKESFPLTVTSAQKNPTAFYLCASSTHRPYNEQFFGPGTRLTVL.

For this clone: Within the sample, other DNA sequences also encode this same CDR3. The chain employs TRBV18 and TRBJ2-3, with D possibly matching TRBD1 (5 bases). The CDR3 has 14 residues. Germline CDR1 reads KGHSH; CDR2 reads LQKENI. Trimming removed 2 bases at V and 0 bases at J, with 6 bases between. The CDR3 is CASSPYRSTDTQYF. The CDR3, as DNA: TGTGCCAGCTCACCATACAGGAGCACAGATACGCAGTATTTT.

This clone appeared once. The chain uses TRBV7-9 and TRBJ1-1; no clear D gene. The CDR3 is made up of 12 amino acids. Looked up from germline, CDR1 is SEHNR and CDR2 is FQNEAQ (reference sequence). V lost 3 bases and J 3 bases, leaving 5 bases between the germline ends. The CDR3 loop reads CASSFEDTEAFF. The CDR3 DNA reads as TGTGCCAGCAGCTTCGAGGACACTGAAGCTTTCTTT.

This rearrangement joins TRBV29-1 to TRBJ1-1; D not certain. The CDR3 covers 13 residues. V lost 2 bases to trimming and J lost 6 bases, with 13 bases between them. The V gene's germline CDR1 is SQVTM and CDR2 ANQGSEA. Here the CDR3 DNA reads TGCAGCGTTGAAAGTCGAACAAGGTCTGAAGCTTTCTTT. Protein product: CSVESRTRSEAFF.

There are a few counts of this clone. V usage is TRBV28 and J usage is TRBJ2-3; the D is unclear. This CDR3 is built from 14 residues. V lost 6 bases and J 2 bases, leaving 12 bases between the germline ends. The germline CDR1 and CDR2 sequences are MDHEN and SYDVKM. The CDR3 DNA is TGTGCCAGCAGCCCTCGCGGATCCACAGATACGCAGTATTTT. It specifies CASSPRGSTDTQYF.

This clone showed up just a few times. The sample contains more than one DNA sequence encoding this CDR3. This chain links TRBV18 with TRBJ1-2, with TRBD1 identical over 7 bases. The CDR3 loop spans 13 amino acids. The V gene's germline CDR1 is KGHSH and CDR2 LQKENI. J was trimmed by 2 bases and V by 6 bases; bases with no gene match: 3. The CDR3 DNA follows: TGTGCCAGCTCGCAGGGACAGAACTATGGCTACACCTTC. Its translation: CASSQGQNYGYTF.

This clone was found many times. The CDR3 reads CASRDNYGYTF. CDR3 nucleotide sequence: TGTGCCAGCCGCGATAACTATGGCTACACCTTC. The chain employs TRBV10-3 and TRBJ1-2; D unclear. Trimming took 10 bases from V and 1 from J, leaving 7 bases between them. The CDR3 extends over 11 amino acids. Germline lookup yields CDR1 ENHRY and CDR2 SYGVKD.

This chain links TRBV9 with TRBJ1-2, with TRBD1 as a possible D gene (5 bases). The CDR3 covers 15 residues. Germline V gives CDR1 SGDLS, CDR2 YYNGEE. Trimming pared 0 bases from V and 4 bases from J, leaving 13 bases between. The CDR3 DNA follows: TGTGCCAGCAGCGTAGCGCAGGGATCCTTCTATGGCTACACCTTC. The encoded protein is CASSVAQGSFYGYTF.

V and J are TRBV4-1 and TRBJ2-4; 7 bases are a match to TRBD1. With V trimmed by 0 bases and J by 11 bases, 13 bases remained unmatched. The CDR3 extends over 16 amino acids. Germline V gives CDR1 MGHRA, CDR2 YSYEKL. This CDR3 is CASSQDNFWTGDVQYF. In nucleotides, the CDR3 is TGCGCCAGCAGCCAAGATAATTTTTGGACAGGAGATGTTCAGTACTTC.

The rearrangement links TRBV7-8 to TRBJ2-3; the match to TRBD2 covers 8 bases. The J segment lost 3 bases and the V segment lost 1 base, leaving 12 bases of the junction unmatched. Germline lookup yields CDR1 SGHVS and CDR2 FQNEAQ. The CDR3 has 18 amino acids. CDR3 residues: CASSLGPLSGGPTDTQYF. The CDR3 DNA is TGTGCCAGCAGCTTAGGACCCTTGAGCGGGGGCCCTACAGATACGCAGTATTTT. The full variable domain, with the rest looked up from reference TRBV7-8 and TRBJ2-3, is GAGVSQSPRYKVAKRGQDVALRCDPISGHVSLFWYQQALGQGPEFLTYFQNEAQLDKSGLPSDRFFAERPEGSVSTLKIQRTQQEDSAVYLCASSLGPLSGGPTDTQYFGPGTRLTVL.

J is TRBJ2-7 and V is TRBV28; 10 bases match TRBD2. This CDR3 has 16 amino acids. The junction had 9 bases not matched to a gene; V was cut back by 7 bases and J by 0 bases. Germline-derived CDR1 and CDR2 are MDHEN and SYDVKM. CDR3 residues: CASNQREGLSSYEQYF. The CDR3 bases are TGTGCCAGCAATCAGCGGGAGGGCCTAAGCTCCTACGAGCAGTACTTC.

This rearrangement joins TRBV5-4 to TRBJ2-7, with D possibly called TRBD1 or TRBD2 (5 bases each). Germline V gives CDR1 SGHNT, CDR2 YYREEE (reference sequence). This CDR3 region has 15 residues. Trimming cost V 4 bases and J 4 bases, with 18 bases left between them. The CDR3 DNA follows: TGTGCCAGCAGCGGGGCGTCCGGGAACAAATACGAGCAGTACTTC. It encodes CASSGASGNKYEQYF.

V and J are TRBV4-3 and TRBJ2-7; tentative D call: TRBD2 (5 bases). The length of the CDR3 is 13 residues. V was clipped by 2 bases and J by 6 bases, with 11 bases between them. Germline V gives CDR1 LGHNA, CDR2 YSLEER. The CDR3 is CASSQTLAVEQYF. CDR3 nucleotide sequence: TGCGCCAGCAGCCAAACCCTAGCCGTCGAGCAGTACTTC.